This TCR beta chain was captured by sequencing in a study of early T cells in non-severe SARS-CoV-2 infection. This clonotype was seen repeatedly, ten times or more. MiXCR, run by TCRdb on the 5' RACE reads, gives a single entry per CDR3 protein. The repertoire holds under 45,000 distinct CDR3 sequences, approximately 5.1% seen once, with approximately 6% in the top ten. The CDR3 has 13 residues. Germline V gene data show CDR1 as SQVTM and CDR2 as ANQGSEA. V dropped 4 bases and J dropped 4; count of bases not matched to a gene: 6. This chain uses TRBV29-1 with TRBJ1-1; 7 positions agree with TRBD1. Sequences were derived from whole blood, sampled at baseline. This clonotype was obtained from an adult who was a healthcare worker with PCR-confirmed SARS-CoV-2 infection or an uninfected control (not recorded which). CDR3 region: CSVGAGGRTEAFF. CDR3 nucleotide sequence: TGCAGCGTTGGGGCAGGGGGTCGCACTGAAGCTTTCTTT.